The TCR beta chain described here comes from a study of T cell clonality in common variable immunodeficiency (dated by TCRdb to about 2015). The research as a whole found: CVID TCRbeta sequences reportedly showed fewer deletions and N-nucleotide insertions and lacked highly modified clones with 13 or more V deletions. TCRbeta clonality was higher in CVID subjects than in healthy controls (t-test p = 0.018), and the increase was most characteristic of about a third of subjects. Healthy controls shared more TCRbeta clones with each other than CVID subjects shared among themselves (p < 0.0001). It was noted by the authors that sequencing of the repertoires of T cell subpopulations would be needed to clarify the cause of the increased clonality in CVID. Correlations of repertoire features with clinical complications were constrained by heterogeneity among patients within the CVID cohort. Although equal DNA input was used, an average of approximately 74,000 unique sequences per sample was obtained for controls, compared with approximately 31,000 for CVID samples.

Taken from the germline V gene, the CDR1 and CDR2 loops are KGHSH and LQKENI. Measured from the cysteine to the phenylalanine, the CDR3 is 18 residues long. The 45 bases shown cover part of the CDR3, and their frame starts at base 1. Ends trimmed: V by 8 bases, J by 0 bases; bases unmatched to a gene: 11. CVID samples and control samples contributed equivalent amounts of genomic DNA as sequencing input. For every sample, a 60 bp segment covering the rearranged TCRbeta CDR3 region was amplified and then sequenced. The immunoSEQ assay, a bias-corrected multiplex PCR with high-throughput sequencing, was employed for TCRbeta amplification. The paper's processing steps were these. Each unique nucleotide sequence was treated as a clone and annotated with V, D and J genes, copy number and frequency. Sequences were labeled productive if in frame, and non-productive if out of frame or containing stop codons. Clonality was calculated from Shannon's entropy as previously described. The predicted amino acid sequences of productive clones were used to derive the mean CDR3 Kyte-Doolittle hydropathy. The R hclust function was used to hierarchically cluster scaled V gene usage with Manhattan distance and complete linkage. Clone sharing by CDR3 amino acid sequence was assessed by resampling 12 repertoires per group over 100 rounds. The repertoires were searched for approximately 70 published EBV-specific TCRbeta sequences and almost 250 published CMV-specific TCRbeta sequences. Analysis left out two CVID samples that produced under 10,000 sequences, so some 45 CVID repertoires remained. Entries here come from immuneACCESS through TCRdb and include only in-frame sequences with V and J called. Some clones fail to appear in such tables; in the studies checked, an unresolved V gene covers under half of the shortfall, and the cause of the remainder is unknown. That table gives V, J and clone size, and the DNA gave D and trimming. Here the sample lists about 15,000 clones, none seen once only. Less than 15% of the sample is in the top ten clones.

Standard criteria were used to diagnose CVID, namely serum IgG, IgA and/or IgM reduced below the normal range together with specific antibody deficiency. There were 40 to 45 subjects in the CVID group (about 29 male and around 15 female), ranging in age from about 8 to 70 years, with a mean age of roughly 39. Most of the CVID patients and most of the healthy controls were of Caucasian heritage. Replacement immunoglobulin therapy had been administered to all CVID subjects for at least one year at the time of study participation. When blood was collected, none of the CVID subjects were ill or on immunomodulatory or immunosuppressive medication. Heparinized peripheral whole blood samples of about 4.5 to 9 ml were collected from each donor. Genomic DNA from adults with common variable immune deficiency (CVID) and from healthy adult controls was used to sequence TCRbeta CDR3 repertoires. To isolate peripheral blood mononuclear cells, diluted blood was subjected to density centrifugation over Hypaque 1077 or Ficoll-Paque. Genomic DNA was obtained from unsorted mononuclear cells through either Qiagen column purification or a centrifugation-based method.

This clone was observed a few times. Its antigen remains undetermined. The read ends 3 residues early relative to the CDR3; the germline J gene fills the gap. The material sequenced was peripheral blood mononuclear cells. The receptor comes from a human donor with common variable immunodeficiency. The chain was built from TRBV18 and TRBJ2-6; TRBD1 agrees with 9 junctional bases. The part of the CDR3 DNA that was read is TGTGCCAGCCGAGCGCTGGGACAGGGACCCTCTGGGGCCAACGTC. Its product reads: CASRALGQGPSGANV. The entire CDR3 reads CASRALGQGPSGANVLTF.